This TCR beta chain emerged from a study of cytomegalovirus exposure and HLA in healthy donors. Researchers ran the PCR with 60 Vbeta and 13 Jbeta primers. Assay: immunoSEQ multiplex PCR; the TCRdb copy retains only in-frame clones and omits some. The profile shows some 160,000 clones, approximately 82% of them singletons. Germline CDR1 MRHNA, CDR2 SNTAGT. Trimming took off 0 bases at V and 9 bases at J, with 15 bases between the two ends. This CDR3 contains 15 residues. The clonotype was recovered from a male donor in good health and CMV-seropositive. Material for sequencing was PBMCs. The chain employs TRBV6-4 and TRBJ2-1; D perhaps matches TRBD2 (5 bases). CDR3 DNA: TGTGCCAGCAGTGACTCGATGACGGGGTCAAGTGAGCAGTTCTTC. Its translation is CASSDSMTGSSEQFF.